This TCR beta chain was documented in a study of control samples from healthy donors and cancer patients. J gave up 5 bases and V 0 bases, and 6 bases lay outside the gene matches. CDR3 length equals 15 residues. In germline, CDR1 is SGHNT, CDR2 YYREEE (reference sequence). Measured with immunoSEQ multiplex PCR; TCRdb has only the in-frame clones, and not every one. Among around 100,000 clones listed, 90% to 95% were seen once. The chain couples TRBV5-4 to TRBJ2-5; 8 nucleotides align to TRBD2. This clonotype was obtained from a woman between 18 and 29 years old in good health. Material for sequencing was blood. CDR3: CASSLERGPGETQYF. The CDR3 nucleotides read TGTGCCAGCAGCTTGGAGCGGGGGCCGGGGGAGACCCAGTACTTC.